Listed below are T cell receptor beta chains from one sample, sequenced in a study of blood T cell repertoires in COVID-19. The method was immunoSEQ multiplex PCR; TCRdb's version includes in-frame clones alone and lacks a portion of them. The sample carries about 260,000 clones, around 90% recorded once. The specimen was PBMCs or T cells enriched from blood (not recorded which). The receptors stem from a woman in her thirties or forties who had been exposed to COVID-19. The CDR3 runs from the conserved cysteine through the conserved F or W. D genes are given only for firm matches. Clone size is shown for a subset of rows, as once, few, many or a class of expanded clone.

D	size	V	J	DNA	CDR3
NA	NA	TRBV6-5	TRBJ1-4	TGTGCCAGCAGTTACGGGGGCGCAACTAATGAAAAACTGTTTTTT	CASSYGGATNEKLFF
TRBD2	NA	TRBV5-1	TRBJ2-6	TGCGCCAGCAGCTTGACTAGCGGGGGTCCAAGCTCTGGGGCCAACGTCCTGACTTTC	CASSLTSGGPSSGANVLTF
NA	NA	TRBV6-2/TRBV6-3	TRBJ1-2	TGTGCCAGCAGTCAACATGCGACAGGAACCTATGGCTACACCTTC	CASSQHATGTYGYTF
NA	few	TRBV19	TRBJ2-1	TGTGCCAGTAGCCAGACCCCCCCGCCTAGTTTTGGGCAGTTCTTC	CASSQTPPPSFGQFF
NA	NA	TRBV11-2	TRBJ2-5	TGTGCCAGCAGCTTAGTGGGTGGGGGGTTACGGGAGACCCAGTACTTC	CASSLVGGGLRETQYF
NA	NA	TRBV6-5	TRBJ1-1	TGTGCCAGCAGTAACGAGACTCCCGAAGCTTTCTTT	CASSNETPEAFF
NA	NA	TRBV27	TRBJ1-5	TGTGCCAGCAGTTTATTCGCGTTGGGCCCGGGCAATCAGCCCCAGCATTTT	CASSLFALGPGNQPQHF
TRBD1	NA	TRBV6-5	TRBJ1-2	TGTGCCAGCAGTTACTCTGGACAGGCGAACTATGGCTACACCTTC	CASSYSGQANYGYTF
NA	few	TRBV7-2	TRBJ1-6	TGTGCCAGCAGCTTAGAACCCCCCTCGGGTTCACCCCTCCACTTT	CASSLEPPSGSPLHF
NA	once	TRBV7-2	TRBJ2-3	TGTGCCAGCAGCCCCAACTACAGGAACACAGATACGCAGTATTTT	CASSPNYRNTDTQYF
NA	few	TRBV18	TRBJ1-4	TGTGCCAGCTCACGATCGGGTGGACTTAATGAAAAACTGTTTTTT	CASSRSGGLNEKLFF
NA	NA	TRBV28	TRBJ1-2	TGTGCCAGCAGGACTCTGACAGCTGGCTACACCTTC	CASRTLTAGYTF
NA	NA	TRBV14	TRBJ1-4	TGTGCCAGCAGCCCGATCGGAGCTAATGAAAAACTGTTTTTT	CASSPIGANEKLFF
TRBD1	NA	TRBV9	TRBJ1-5	TGTGCCAGCAGCGAGAGCGGGACAGGGAATCAGCCCCAGCATTTT	CASSESGTGNQPQHF
TRBD1	NA	TRBV28	TRBJ1-1	TGTGCCAGCGTAGAGGGGGCGCGGTGGACTGAAGCTTTCTTT	CASVEGARWTEAFF
NA	NA	TRBV6-5	TRBJ1-2	TGTGCCAGCAGTTCGGAGGGTTGGGCGAAACATGGCTACACCTTC	CASSSEGWAKHGYTF
TRBD1	NA	TRBV5-1	TRBJ2-7	TGCGCCAGCAGCTTGACACAGGGGGCAGGTTACGAGCAGTACTTC	CASSLTQGAGYEQYF
NA	NA	TRBV12-3/TRBV12-4	TRBJ2-2	TGTGCCAGCAGTTGGTCGGACACCGGGGAGCTGTTTTTT	CASSWSDTGELFF
NA	NA	TRBV7-9	TRBJ2-1	TGTGCCAGCAGCTTAGCTTTATTTGGAGGGGGCAGCTCCTACAATGAGCAGTTCTTC	CASSLALFGGGSSYNEQFF
NA	NA	TRBV28	TRBJ1-2	TGTGCCAGCAGTCCCGGGGAGGCCACCTATGGCTACACCTTC	CASSPGEATYGYTF
NA	NA	TRBV6-4	TRBJ1-1	TGTGCCAGCAGATCGGGACACCTCAACACTGAAGCTTTCTTT	CASRSGHLNTEAFF
TRBD1	few	TRBV6-5	TRBJ1-2	TGTGCCAGCAGTCGGACAGGGCTGGGCTACACCTTC	CASSRTGLGYTF
TRBD1	NA	TRBV30	TRBJ1-1	TGTGCCTGGAGCGCGGACAGGGGAACGGCTTTCTTT	CAWSADRGTAFF
TRBD1	NA	TRBV4-1	TRBJ1-5	TGCGCCAGCAGCCCGGGACAGGGGTATAGTCAGCCCCAGCATTTT	CASSPGQGYSQPQHF
NA	NA	TRBV5-1	TRBJ2-5	TGCGCCAGCAGGATGATAGTTACAGGTCTCCAAGAGACCCAGTACTTC	CASRMIVTGLQETQYF
TRBD1	NA	TRBV7-9	TRBJ2-3	TGTGCCAGCAGCTACTCGACAGGGGCCACAGATACGCAGTATTTT	CASSYSTGATDTQYF
NA	NA	TRBV19	TRBJ1-1	TGTGCCAGTAGTATAGATGCTAGGAAGACTGAAGCTTTCTTT	CASSIDARKTEAFF
NA	NA	TRBV28	TRBJ1-2	TGTGCCAGCAGTTCCGGGTACCTCTATGGCTATACCTTC	CASSSGYLYGYTF